What follows are 14 T cell receptor beta chains derived from one specimen sequenced in a study of T cells in Graves' hyperthyroidism and ophthalmopathy. Amplification yielded TCR beta CDR3 regions, with RNA transcripts as the source. Primed by the HTBI set, a first-round RT-PCR was run on the TCR CDR3. From the multiplex PCR reads, TCRdb called clonotypes with MiXCR, one entry per CDR3 protein. In the table there are about 400,000 distinct CDR3 sequences, roughly 14% of which are singletons. The sequenced sample was blood. The origin of the receptors is a man aged 18 to 29 with Graves' ophthalmopathy.

The chain joins TRBV13 to TRBJ2-1; 11 nucleotides agree with TRBD2. This CDR3 spans 14 amino acids. Germline V gene sequence: CDR1 PRHDT, CDR2 FYEKMQ (reference sequence). Unmatched junction bases numbered 5, after V lost 5 bases and J lost 8 bases. CDR3 protein: CASSLAGGSDEQFF. CDR3 coding DNA: TGTGCCAGCAGCCTAGCGGGAGGATCCGATGAGCAGTTCTTC.

This clonotype occurred many times. The J gene is TRBJ2-1, the V gene TRBV3-1; TRBD1 aligns across 7 bases. This CDR3 comprises 15 residues. Germline-derived CDR1 and CDR2 are LGHDT and YNNKEL (reference sequence). V lost 0 bases, J lost 8 bases, and 7 bases stayed unmatched. The CDR3 bases are TGTGCCAGCAGCCAAGACGCACAGGGGATCTATGAGCAGTTCTTC. This codes for CASSQDAQGIYEQFF.

This clonotype was counted many times. The chain couples TRBV10-1 to TRBJ2-1; D could derive from TRBD1 or TRBD2 (5 bases each). CDR3 length: 16 residues. The germline gives CDR1 WNHNN, CDR2 SYGVQD (reference sequence). Trimming removed 4 bases at V and 8 bases at J, with 21 bases between. The CDR3 sequence is CASSANREPGSDEQFF. In DNA form, the CDR3 reads TGCGCCAGCAGTGCCAACCGGGAACCAGGGAGCGATGAGCAGTTCTTC.

The chain carries TRBV6-2 or TRBV6-3 and TRBJ2-5; D may correspond to TRBD1 or TRBD2 (5 bases each). The V and J ends lost 0 bases and 9 bases respectively, with 11 bases between them. The CDR3 totals 13 residues. Germline values: CDR1 MNHEY, CDR2 SVGEGT. The CDR3 DNA reads TGTGCCAGCAGTTACTCGGGACCCCAGGCCCAGTACTTC. Its protein product is CASSYSGPQAQYF.

This clonotype was observed many times. V is TRBV7-9 and J is TRBJ2-7, with 7 nucleotides matching TRBD1. CDR1 and CDR2 (germline): SEHNR, FQNEAQ (reference sequence). The CDR3 is made up of 13 amino acids. With V trimmed by 5 bases and J by 5 bases, 6 bases remained unmatched. This chain's CDR3 is CASSQTGIHEQYF. In nucleotides, the CDR3 is TGTGCCAGCAGCCAGACAGGGATCCACGAGCAGTACTTC.

The table lists this clonotype with many counts. The chain recombines TRBV7-3 with TRBJ2-3, with D tentatively TRBD2 (6 bases). Trimming shortened V by 5 bases and J by 2 bases, and 14 bases separated the two germline ends. The CDR3 sequence is 15 residues long. The germline gives CDR1 SGHTA, CDR2 FQGTGA. The CDR3 spells CASSTMGGATDTQYF. DNA of the CDR3: TGTGCCAGCAGCACGATGGGGGGTGCCACAGATACGCAGTATTTT.

This clonotype was counted between two and nine times. The rearrangement links TRBV2 to TRBJ2-7; D perhaps matches TRBD2 (6 bases). This CDR3 is built from 17 residues. The V end was cut by 4 bases, the J end by 3 bases, with 22 bases between. The germline V gene has CDR1 SNHLY and CDR2 FYNNEI. In DNA, the CDR3 is TGTGCCAGCAGTGGGGGCCTACTAGCTACTTCGATCTACGAGCAGTACTTC. It is translated as CASSGGLLATSIYEQYF.

This clonotype was counted a few times. The chain combines TRBV20-1 with TRBJ2-7; D is perhaps TRBD1 or TRBD2 (6 bases each). The CDR3 covers 11 residues. The germline V gene encodes CDR1 DFQATT and CDR2 SNEGSKA (reference sequence). Trimming took off 5 bases at V and 7 bases at J, with 12 bases between the two ends. CDR3 DNA sequence: TGCAGTGCTTGGGGGGCCGGGGAGCAGTACTTC. Protein product: CSAWGAGEQYF.

This chain uses TRBV30 with TRBJ2-2, with D unresolved. The germline V and J ends were trimmed by 3 bases and 1 base, with 15 bases remaining between them. This CDR3 comprises 16 residues. Looked up from germline, CDR1 is GTSNPN and CDR2 is SVGIG (reference sequence). This CDR3 is CAWRSPRLGNTGELFF. Here the CDR3 DNA reads TGTGCCTGGAGGTCCCCCCGTTTAGGGAACACCGGGGAGCTGTTTTTT.

This clonotype was seen at least ten times. This sequence joins TRBV29-1 and TRBJ2-3, with TRBD2 identical over 7 bases. V was pared by 7 bases and J by 1 base, with 11 bases of the junction left unmatched. The CDR3 has 15 amino acids. Per germline, CDR1 SQVTM and CDR2 ANQGSEA. The DNA of the CDR3 is TGCAGCGCCTCCAAGTCAGCGGGACGCACAGATACGCAGTATTTT. It codes for CSASKSAGRTDTQYF.

This clonotype was picked up many times. This chain uses TRBV5-1 with TRBJ1-2, with TRBD1 as a possible D gene (5 bases). Per the germline V gene, CDR1 is SGHRS and CDR2 is YFSETQ. The V and J ends lost 5 bases and 3 bases respectively, with 11 bases between them. The CDR3 is 13 residues long. CDR3 DNA: TGCGCCAGCAGGACAGAATTGCACTATGGCTACACCTTC. Residues: CASRTELHYGYTF.

This clonotype was seen many times. The V call is TRBV6-1, the J call TRBJ1-2; D is undetermined. The CDR3 covers 14 residues. Germline CDR1 is MNHNS and CDR2 is SASEGT. The germline V and J ends were trimmed by 8 bases and 7 bases, with 20 bases remaining between them. CDR3 in DNA: TGTGCCAGCCACGGTTCAGGCCCCAGGAGTGGCTACACCTTC. As protein: CASHGSGPRSGYTF.

This clonotype was seen at least ten times. This rearrangement joins TRBV11-2 to TRBJ2-3, with TRBD2 matching over 10 bases. The length of the CDR3 is 14 residues. V dropped 2 bases and J dropped 6; count of bases not matched to a gene: 2. Germline V gene lookup returns CDR1 SGHAT and CDR2 FQNNGV. For the CDR3, the DNA is TGTGCCAGCAGCTTACAAGCGGGAGGGGATACGCAGTATTTT. Translated, it gives CASSLQAGGDTQYF. Full variable domain (outside the CDR3, taken from reference TRBV11-2 and TRBJ2-3): EAGVAQSPRYKIIEKRQSVAFWCNPISGHATLYWYQQILGQGPKLLIQFQNNGVVDDSQLPKDRFSAERLKGVDSTLKIQPAKLEDSAVYLCASSLQAGGDTQYFGPGTRLTVL.

Only a few counts were recorded for this clonotype. V gene TRBV10-2 combines with J gene TRBJ2-7, with 11 bases lining up with TRBD1. The length of the CDR3 is 14 residues. The V and J ends lost 4 bases and 6 bases, in that order; junction bases with no gene match: 5. Germline values: CDR1 WSHSY, CDR2 SAAADI. CDR3 protein: CASSVGQGAGEQYF. The CDR3 DNA follows: TGCGCCAGCAGTGTCGGACAGGGGGCGGGCGAGCAGTACTTC.